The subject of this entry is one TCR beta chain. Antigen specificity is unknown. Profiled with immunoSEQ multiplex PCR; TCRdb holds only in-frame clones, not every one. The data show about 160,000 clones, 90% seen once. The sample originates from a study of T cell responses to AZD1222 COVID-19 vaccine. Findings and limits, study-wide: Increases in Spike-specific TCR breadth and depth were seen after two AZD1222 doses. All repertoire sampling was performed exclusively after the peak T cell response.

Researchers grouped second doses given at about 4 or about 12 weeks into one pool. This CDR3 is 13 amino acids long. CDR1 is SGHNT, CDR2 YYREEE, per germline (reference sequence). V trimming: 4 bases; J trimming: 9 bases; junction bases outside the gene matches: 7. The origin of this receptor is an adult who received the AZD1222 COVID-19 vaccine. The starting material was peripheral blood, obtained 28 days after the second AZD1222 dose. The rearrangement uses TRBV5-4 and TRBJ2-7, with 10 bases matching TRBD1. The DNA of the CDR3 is TGTGCCAGCAGCGTGGGACAGGGGAATGTGCAGTACTTC. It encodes CASSVGQGNVQYF.